This TCR beta chain is drawn from a study of blood T cell repertoires in COVID-19. V lost 8 bases and J 4 bases, leaving 11 bases between the germline ends. The CDR3 is 12 residues long. The repertoire was sequenced with immunoSEQ multiplex PCR; TCRdb's copy has only in-frame clones and lacks some. The data contain 300,000 to 350,000 clones, 89% of them singletons. The rearrangement joins TRBV12-3 or TRBV12-4 to TRBJ1-2, with D tentatively TRBD1 (5 bases). The specimen sequenced was PBMCs or T cells enriched from blood (not recorded which). The source of this sequence is a woman aged 30 to 39 who had recovered from COVID-19. As DNA, the CDR3 is TGTGCCAGCGGTACAGGACGCTATGGCTACACCTTC. Translated: CASGTGRYGYTF.